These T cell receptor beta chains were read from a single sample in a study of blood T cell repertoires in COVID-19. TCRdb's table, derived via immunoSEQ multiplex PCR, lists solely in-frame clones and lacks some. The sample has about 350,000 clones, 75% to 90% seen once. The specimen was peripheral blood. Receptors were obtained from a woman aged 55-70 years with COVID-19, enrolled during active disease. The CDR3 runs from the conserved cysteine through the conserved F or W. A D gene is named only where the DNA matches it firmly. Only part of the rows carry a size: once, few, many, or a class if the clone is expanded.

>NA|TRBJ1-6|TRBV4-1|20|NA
TGCGCCAGCAGCCAAGGGGTAGTGAGGGTTCAGTCCTCCTATAATTCACCCCTCCACTTT
CASSQGVVRVQSSYNSPLHF
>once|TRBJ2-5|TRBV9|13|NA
TGTGCCAGCAGCCCGAGCGGGCAAGAGACCCAGTACTTC
CASSPSGQETQYF
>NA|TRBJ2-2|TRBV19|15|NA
TGTGCCAGTAGTACCGACACAGGGAACACCGGGGAGCTGTTTTTT
CASSTDTGNTGELFF
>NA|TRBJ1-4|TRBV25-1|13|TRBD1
TGTGCCAGCAGGGGACAGGGTGGAGAAAAACTGTTTTTT
CASRGQGGEKLFF
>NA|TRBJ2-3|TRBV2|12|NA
TGTGCCAGCAATTACCCAGGGGAACCGCAGTATTTT
CASNYPGEPQYF
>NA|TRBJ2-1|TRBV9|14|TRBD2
TGTGCCAGCAGCGTAAGCGGGAGTGGGAATGAGCAGTTCTTC
CASSVSGSGNEQFF
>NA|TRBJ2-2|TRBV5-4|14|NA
TGTGCCAGCAGCTTGGATCTCTCCTTGGGGGAGCTGTTTTTT
CASSLDLSLGELFF
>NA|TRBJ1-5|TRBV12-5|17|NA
TGTGCTAGTGGGCCAGGACAGACGGTGTATAGCAATCAGCCCCAGCATTTT
CASGPGQTVYSNQPQHF
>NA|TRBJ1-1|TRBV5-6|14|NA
TGTGCCAGCAGCTTGGAACAGACAATCACTGAAGCTTTCTTT
CASSLEQTITEAFF
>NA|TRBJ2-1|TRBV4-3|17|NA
TGCGCCAGCAGCCGACGGTGGAAGCCTCCCGGGATGGGCGAGCAGTTCTTC
CASSRRWKPPGMGEQFF
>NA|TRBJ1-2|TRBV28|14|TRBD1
TGTGCCAGCAGGAGGGGACAGGAGATCTATGGCTACACCTTC
CASRRGQEIYGYTF
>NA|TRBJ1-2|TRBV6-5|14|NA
TGTGCCAGCAGTCCGACCCGGGGGGCGAAAGGCTACACCTTC
CASSPTRGAKGYTF
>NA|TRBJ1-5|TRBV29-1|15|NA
TGCAGCCCAGGACGGAGGAATTATAGCAATCAGCCCCAGCATTTT
CSPGRRNYSNQPQHF
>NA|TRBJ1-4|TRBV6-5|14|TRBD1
TGTGCCAGCATTATGGACAGGAGAATGGGAAAACTGTTTTTT
CASIMDRRMGKLFF
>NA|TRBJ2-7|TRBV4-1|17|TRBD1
TGCGCCAGCAGCCAAGATACACCTGGACAGGGGGCCTACGAGCAGTACTTC
CASSQDTPGQGAYEQYF
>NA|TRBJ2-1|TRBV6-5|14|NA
TGTGCCAGCAAAAGGCGGGCCGCTTACAATGAGCAGTTCTTC
CASKRRAAYNEQFF
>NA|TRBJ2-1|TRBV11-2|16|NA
TGTGCCAGCAGGCCTCCGGGGTTATCATCCTACAATGAGCAGTTCTTC
CASRPPGLSSYNEQFF
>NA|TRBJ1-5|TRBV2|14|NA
TGTGCCAGCACCCTAACAGGGACCAATCAGCCCCAGCATTTT
CASTLTGTNQPQHF
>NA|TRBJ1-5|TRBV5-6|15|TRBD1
TGTGCCAGCAGCTCCGGGACAGGGAACCTTCAGCCCCAGCATTTT
CASSSGTGNLQPQHF
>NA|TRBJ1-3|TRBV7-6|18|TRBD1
TGTGCCAGCAGCTTAGACTCCTCCGGGACAGTCTCTGGAAACACCATATATTTT
CASSLDSSGTVSGNTIYF
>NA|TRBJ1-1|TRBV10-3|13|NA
TGTGCCATCGGACTGGACGGGAACACTGAAGCTTTCTTT
CAIGLDGNTEAFF
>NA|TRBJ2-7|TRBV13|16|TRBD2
TGTGCCAGCAGCTTAGGTACCGGGACTAGCGATTACGAGCAGTACTTC
CASSLGTGTSDYEQYF
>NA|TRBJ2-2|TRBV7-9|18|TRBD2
TGTGCCAGCAGGCAGATGAATTGGCGGGGGGAGAGCACCGGGGAGCTGTTTTTT
CASRQMNWRGESTGELFF
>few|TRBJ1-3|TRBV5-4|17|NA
TGTGCCAGCAGCTTGGCCAAGGGGGGGGCCACTGGAAACACCATATATTTT
CASSLAKGGATGNTIYF
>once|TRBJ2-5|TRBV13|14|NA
TGTGCCAGCAGCTTAGGCCCGGGGCAAGAGACCCAGTACTTC
CASSLGPGQETQYF
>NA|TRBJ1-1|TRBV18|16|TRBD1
TGTGCCAGCTCACCTACTGACAGGGGAGAGAACACTGAAGCTTTCTTT
CASSPTDRGENTEAFF
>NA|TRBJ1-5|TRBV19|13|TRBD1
TGTGCCACCTCGGACAGGAGACATCAGCCCCAGCATTTT
CATSDRRHQPQHF
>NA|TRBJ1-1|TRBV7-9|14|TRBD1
TGTGCCAGCAGCCTCGGGACAGGTCAGACTGAAGCTTTCTTT
CASSLGTGQTEAFF
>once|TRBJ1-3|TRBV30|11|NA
TGTGCCTGGACCCCATTGAACACCATATATTTT
CAWTPLNTIYF
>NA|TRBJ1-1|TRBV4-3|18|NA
TGCGCCAGCAGCCAAGATGGGGGGATTGAAAGGGCCAACACTGAAGCTTTCTTT
CASSQDGGIERANTEAFF
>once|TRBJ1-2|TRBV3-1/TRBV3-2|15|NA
TGTGCCAGCAGCCAAGAAGGGGGTAGGGGGTATGGCTACACCTTC
CASSQEGGRGYGYTF
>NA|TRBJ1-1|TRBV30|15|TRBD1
TGTGCCTGGAGCTTTCCACAGGGGGTGAACACTGAAGCTTTCTTT
CAWSFPQGVNTEAFF
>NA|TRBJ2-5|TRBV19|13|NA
TGTGCCAGTAGTTCACAAAAGCAAGAGACCCAGTACTTC
CASSSQKQETQYF
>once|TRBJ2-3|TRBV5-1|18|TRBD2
TGCGCCAGCAGCTTTGGACTAGCGGGGGACCCTAGCACAGATACGCAGTATTTT
CASSFGLAGDPSTDTQYF
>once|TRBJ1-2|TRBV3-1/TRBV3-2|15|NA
TGTGCCAGCAGCCAAGGTGGCAGCCAGGGGTATGGCTACACCTTC
CASSQGGSQGYGYTF
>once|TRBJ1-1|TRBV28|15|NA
TGTGCCAGCAGTTTAATGGCGGAGGTTAACACTGAAGCTTTCTTT
CASSLMAEVNTEAFF
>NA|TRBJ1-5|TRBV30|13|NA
TGTGCCTGGAACAGGGATAGCAATCAGCCCCAGCATTTT
CAWNRDSNQPQHF
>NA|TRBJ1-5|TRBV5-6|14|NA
TGTGCCAGCAGGCTGAGGGGGAACAATCAGCCCCAGCATTTT
CASRLRGNNQPQHF
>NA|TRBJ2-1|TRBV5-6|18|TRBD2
TGTGCCAGCAGCACGGGACTAGCGGTCTGGTTGGCCTACAATGAGCAGTTCTTC
CASSTGLAVWLAYNEQFF
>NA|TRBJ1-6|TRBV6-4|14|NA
TGTGCCAGCAGTGAAAGCTTCGGGAATTCACCCCTCCACTTT
CASSESFGNSPLHF
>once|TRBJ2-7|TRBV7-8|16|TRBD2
TGTGCCAGCAGCTTAGTCCTAGCGGGGGGCTCCTACGAGCAGTACTTC
CASSLVLAGGSYEQYF
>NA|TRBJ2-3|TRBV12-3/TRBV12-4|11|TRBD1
TGTGCCAGCAGCGGGACAGGGACGCAGTATTTT
CASSGTGTQYF
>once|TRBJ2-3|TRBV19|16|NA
TGTGCCAGTAACCCCCGAGGCGGGAAGGGGACAGATACGCAGTATTTT
CASNPRGGKGTDTQYF
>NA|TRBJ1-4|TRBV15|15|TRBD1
TGTGCCACCGCGAGAGGGGACAGGAGGAATGAAAAACTGTTTTTT
CATARGDRRNEKLFF
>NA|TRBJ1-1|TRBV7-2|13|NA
TGTGCCAGCAGCTTAACGGAGGGCACTGAAGCTTTCTTT
CASSLTEGTEAFF